This TCR beta chain was sequenced during a study of shared clonotypes between healthy human individuals (dated by TCRdb to about 2020). Looking at the study overall: The cohort included a few men and a couple of women between 18 and 49 years of age. For each donor, CD4 naive and CD4 memory were each given three plates, CD8 naive was given two plates, and CD8 memory was given one plate. The study deeply sequenced blood TCR repertoires of five healthy adults to estimate repertoire size and the extent of clonotype sharing between individuals. Libraries were prepared and TCR repertoires were sequenced by different laboratories using diverse techniques, in order to increase sequencing depth and limit assay-specific biases. Leukapheresis yielded between about 0.9 and 9 billion PBMCs per donor. The paper as a whole reports these results and caveats: Sampling was restricted to blood, and TCR repertoires in tissues likely differ from the TCR repertoires found in blood. When a handful of donors were compared, the shared fraction of clonotypes was about 5.2% for naive CD4, 3.5% to 4% for naive CD8, 2% to 2.5% for memory CD4, and 0.4% for memory CD8. Naive subsets generally had larger estimated clonotype richness than memory subsets did. Pairwise subsampling led to the expectation that sequencing depth would affect the degree of clonotype sharing among donors. The small number of donors limited the genetic and exposure-history diversity represented. Compared with non-shared clonotypes, the clonotypes found in all four sorted-subset donors had higher generation probabilities. Incomplete sequencing was indicated by rarefaction of sorted-subset datasets, despite the large sequencing depth.

Comments on this clone: The target of this receptor is not known. No clone much larger than this one lies a single base away; base qualities are absent.

Taken from the germline V gene, the CDR1 and CDR2 loops are LGHNA and YNFKEQ. Counted from cysteine to phenylalanine, this CDR3 has 15 amino acids. The kept DNA is CDR3 alone, 45 bases in frame from the first base. Trimming at the junction amounts to 2 bases on V and 3 bases on J, and the germline ends lie 13 bases apart. Using the deep immunoSEQ assay, TCR CDR3 regions were amplified from genomic DNA by multiplex PCR. Genomic DNA extracted from each cell subset was distributed evenly over all wells of several immunoSEQ 96-well plates, and each plate served as one replicate. For sorted subsets, around 0.2 ug of genomic DNA, equivalent to around 30,000 T cell genomes, went into each replicate PCR. Purified libraries were quantified with a Qubit 3.0 fluorometer, sized on a Bioanalyzer 2100, and re-quantified with the KAPA Library Quantification kit. A separate single-read 150-cycle Illumina NextSeq 550 flow cell was used to sequence each immunoSEQ 96-well plate. The original methods were these. The immunoSEQ output contained only junctional sequences without quality scores, so filtering could not match that applied to full-length reads. To assign V/J genes and CDR3, sequences were annotated using PyIR, a Python wrapper for IgBLAST v1.9, with IMGT germline references. Reads were removed for weak V/J assignments (E-value above 1e-6), missing CDR3, stop codons, out-of-frame junctions, or ambiguous translated residues. V3J clonotypes were defined by identical inferred V gene, J gene, and CDR3 amino acid sequence. Percentage overlap between repertoires was calculated by dividing the number of shared unique clonotypes by the size of the smaller repertoire. Three approaches were used to assess repertoire richness: RTK rarefaction, the Chao1 estimator, and Recon v2.1 estimates of unobserved clonotypes. Generation probabilities were computed with OLGA for all TCRbeta clonotypes obtained by the gDNA method from a few donors. The source is immuneACCESS, and TCRdb retained only in-frame sequences with V and J called. Part of the clones is not carried over; for the studies checked, unresolved V genes explain less than half of this, and the remainder is unexplained. Clone size and V and J calls were adopted from that table, with D and trimming inferred from the DNA. The sample table records 2 million to 2.5 million clones; about 94% of these occur just once. Less than 0.15% of the sample rests with the top ten.

The donors were healthy, HIV-negative adults with no recently reported acute infections or vaccinations. Only Caucasian adults living in Nashville, Tennessee, USA were represented among the donors. CD4+ T cells were enriched through magnetic negative selection, after which naive cells were positively selected on CD45RA and the remaining negative fraction served as the memory subset. Blood was collected by leukapheresis, and PBMCs were isolated by Ficoll-Histopaque density gradient centrifugation and then cryopreserved in liquid nitrogen vapor phase. Analytical flow cytometry was used to check the purity and quantity of every magnetically sorted T cell population. Each sorted fraction had its genomic DNA isolated and then quantified by UV absorbance on a Nanodrop 2000c.

Sequencing was carried out using naive CD4+ T cells sorted from blood. The sample's cell subset or site, from its label and the paper: CD45RA+ positively selected. The sequence derives from a man younger than 30 in good health. The chain uses TRBV4-2 and TRBJ1-1; the D gene is perhaps TRBD1, from 6 matching bases. The DNA is TGTGCCAGCAGCCAAAACCCGGCAGGGGACACTGAAGCTTTCTTT. Its amino acids are CASSQNPAGDTEAFF.